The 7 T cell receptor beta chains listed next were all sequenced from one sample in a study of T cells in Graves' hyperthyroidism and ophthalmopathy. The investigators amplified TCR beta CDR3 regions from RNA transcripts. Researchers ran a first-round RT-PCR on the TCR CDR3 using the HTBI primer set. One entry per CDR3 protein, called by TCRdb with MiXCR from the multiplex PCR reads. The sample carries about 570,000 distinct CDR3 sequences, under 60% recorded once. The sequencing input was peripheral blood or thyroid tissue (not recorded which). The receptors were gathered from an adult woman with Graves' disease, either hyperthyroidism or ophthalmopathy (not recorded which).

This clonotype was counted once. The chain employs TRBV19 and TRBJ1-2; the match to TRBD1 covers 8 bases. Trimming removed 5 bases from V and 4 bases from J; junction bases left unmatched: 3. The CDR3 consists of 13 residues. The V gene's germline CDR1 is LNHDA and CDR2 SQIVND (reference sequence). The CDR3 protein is CASSVQGVYGYTF. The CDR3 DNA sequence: TGTGCCAGTAGTGTACAGGGGGTCTATGGCTACACCTTC.

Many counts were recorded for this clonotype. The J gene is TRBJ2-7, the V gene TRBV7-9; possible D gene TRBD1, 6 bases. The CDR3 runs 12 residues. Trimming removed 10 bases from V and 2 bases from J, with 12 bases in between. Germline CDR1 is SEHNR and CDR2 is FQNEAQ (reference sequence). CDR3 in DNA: TGTGCCACCGGACAGCGGCCCTACGAGCAGTACTTC. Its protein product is CATGQRPYEQYF.

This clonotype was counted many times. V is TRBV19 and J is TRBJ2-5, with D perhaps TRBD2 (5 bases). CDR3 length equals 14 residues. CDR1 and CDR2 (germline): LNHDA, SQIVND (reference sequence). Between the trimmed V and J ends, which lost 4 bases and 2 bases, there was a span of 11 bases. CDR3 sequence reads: CASSTQGLQETQYF. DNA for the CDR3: TGTGCCAGTAGTACTCAAGGACTGCAAGAGACCCAGTACTTC.

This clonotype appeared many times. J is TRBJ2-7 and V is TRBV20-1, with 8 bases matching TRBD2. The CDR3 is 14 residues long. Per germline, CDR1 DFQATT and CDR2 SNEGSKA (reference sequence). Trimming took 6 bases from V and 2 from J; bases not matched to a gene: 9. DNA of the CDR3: TGCAGTGCCGCGACGGCGGGAGGAACCTACGAGCAGTACTTC. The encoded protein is CSAATAGGTYEQYF.

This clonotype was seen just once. The chain's CDR3 is CASSLLKSAEETQYF. The CDR3 region has the DNA TGTGCCAGCAGCTTACTTAAATCGGCAGAAGAGACCCAGTACTTC. The chain combines TRBV5-6 with TRBJ2-5; D remains unclear. This CDR3 is built from 15 residues. V dropped 2 bases and J dropped 3 bases, with 14 bases sitting between them. Germline assignment: CDR1 SGHDT and CDR2 YYEEEE.

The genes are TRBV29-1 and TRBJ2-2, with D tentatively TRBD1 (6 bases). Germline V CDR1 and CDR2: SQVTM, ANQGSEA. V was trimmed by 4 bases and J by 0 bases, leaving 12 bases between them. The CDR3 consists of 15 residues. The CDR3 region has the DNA TGCAGCGTTGGCGGACAGATCTCGAACACCGGGGAGCTGTTTTTT. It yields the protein CSVGGQISNTGELFF.

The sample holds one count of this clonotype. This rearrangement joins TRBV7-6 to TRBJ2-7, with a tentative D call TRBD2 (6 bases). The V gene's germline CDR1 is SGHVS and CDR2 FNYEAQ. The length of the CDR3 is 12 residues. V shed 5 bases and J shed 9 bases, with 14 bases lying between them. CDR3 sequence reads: CASSQDAGPQYF. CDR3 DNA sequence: TGTGCCAGCAGCCAAGATGCGGGGCCGCAGTACTTC.